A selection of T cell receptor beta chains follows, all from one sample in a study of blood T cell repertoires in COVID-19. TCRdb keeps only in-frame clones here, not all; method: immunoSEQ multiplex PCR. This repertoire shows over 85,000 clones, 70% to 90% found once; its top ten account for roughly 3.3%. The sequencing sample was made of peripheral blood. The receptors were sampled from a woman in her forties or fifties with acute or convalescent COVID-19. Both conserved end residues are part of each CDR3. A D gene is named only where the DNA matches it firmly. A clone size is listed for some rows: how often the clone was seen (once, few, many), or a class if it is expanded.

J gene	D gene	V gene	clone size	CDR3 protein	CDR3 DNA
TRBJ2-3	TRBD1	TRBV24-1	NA	CATSDPNRGPDTQYF	TGTGCCACCAGTGATCCCAACAGGGGACCAGATACGCAGTATTTT
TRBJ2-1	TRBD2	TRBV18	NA	CASSREGAGLYNEQFF	TGTGCCAGCTCACGGGAGGGCGCGGGGCTCTACAATGAGCAGTTCTTC
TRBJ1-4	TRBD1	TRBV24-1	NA	CATRMDRVVEKLFF	TGTGCCACCAGGATGGACAGGGTCGTTGAAAAACTGTTTTTT
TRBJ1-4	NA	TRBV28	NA	CASSPTGLIDEKLFF	TGTGCCAGCAGCCCCACTGGACTTATTGATGAAAAACTGTTTTTT
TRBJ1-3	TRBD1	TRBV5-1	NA	CASSFGTGDFSGNTIYF	TGCGCCAGCAGCTTTGGGACAGGGGACTTCTCTGGAAACACCATATATTTT
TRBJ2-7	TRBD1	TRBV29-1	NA	CSTPRTGGLAGYSYEQYF	TGCAGCACACCCCGGACAGGGGGCCTTGCGGGTTACTCCTACGAGCAGTACTTC
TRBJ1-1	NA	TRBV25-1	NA	CASSDGGVNTEAFF	TGTGCCAGCAGTGACGGCGGGGTGAACACTGAAGCTTTCTTT
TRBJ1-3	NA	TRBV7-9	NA	CASRLGPNGNTIYF	TGTGCCAGCAGGTTGGGGCCCAACGGAAACACCATATATTTT
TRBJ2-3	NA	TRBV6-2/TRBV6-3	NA	CASSYFGRDTQYF	TGTGCCAGCAGTTACTTTGGGAGGGATACGCAGTATTTT
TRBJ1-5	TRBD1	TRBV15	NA	CATSRGGTGRGQPQHF	TGTGCCACCAGCAGAGGAGGGACAGGGAGGGGTCAGCCCCAGCATTTT
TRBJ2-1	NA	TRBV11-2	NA	CASSLGAGKYNEQFF	TGTGCCAGCAGCTTAGGGGCAGGCAAGTACAATGAGCAGTTCTTC
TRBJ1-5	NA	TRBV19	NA	CASSIGGDWSHQPQHF	TGTGCCAGTAGTATCGGAGGGGATTGGTCCCATCAGCCCCAGCATTTT
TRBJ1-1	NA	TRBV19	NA	CASSRGGAFTEAFF	TGTGCCAGTAGTAGGGGGGGGGCTTTCACTGAAGCTTTCTTT
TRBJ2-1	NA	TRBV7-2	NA	CASTGVSPYNEQFF	TGTGCCAGCACCGGAGTGTCCCCCTACAATGAGCAGTTCTTC
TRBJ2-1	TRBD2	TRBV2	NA	CASRLNSGRAGNEQFF	TGTGCCAGCAGGTTAAATAGCGGGAGGGCGGGCAATGAGCAGTTCTTC
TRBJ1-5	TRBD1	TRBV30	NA	CAWAEQGNQPQHF	TGTGCCTGGGCTGAACAGGGGAATCAGCCCCAGCATTTT
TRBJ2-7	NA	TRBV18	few	CASSPHRDYEQYF	TGTGCCAGCTCACCACACAGGGACTACGAGCAGTACTTC
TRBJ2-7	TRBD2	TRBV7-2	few	CASSLGPSGASYEQYF	TGTGCCAGCAGCTTAGGGCCTAGCGGGGCCTCATACGAGCAGTACTTC
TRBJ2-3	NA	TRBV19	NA	CASSIGGGRGKDTQYF	TGTGCCAGTAGTATAGGAGGCGGCAGGGGCAAGGATACGCAGTATTTT
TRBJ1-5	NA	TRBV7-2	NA	CASSLSPPPGTQHF	TGTGCCAGCAGCTTATCTCCACCCCCAGGCACCCAGCATTTT
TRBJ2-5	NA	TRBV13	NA	CASSFRRGTETQYF	TGTGCCAGCAGCTTTCGGCGGGGTACAGAGACCCAGTACTTC
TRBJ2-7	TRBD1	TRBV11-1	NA	CASSNRDRGQYEQYF	TGTGCCAGCAGCAACCGGGACAGGGGGCAGTACGAGCAGTACTTC
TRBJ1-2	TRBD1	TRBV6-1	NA	CASSQQGARYGYTF	TGTGCCAGCAGTCAACAGGGGGCGAGATATGGCTACACCTTC
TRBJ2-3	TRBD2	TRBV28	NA	CASSTTSGSPTDTQYF	TGTGCCAGCAGTACAACTAGCGGGAGTCCCACAGATACGCAGTATTTT
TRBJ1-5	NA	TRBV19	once	CASTGDHSNQPQHF	TGTGCCAGTACAGGGGACCATAGCAATCAGCCCCAGCATTTT
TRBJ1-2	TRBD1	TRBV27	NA	CASSGLNRDRGYGGYTF	TGTGCCAGCAGCGGACTCAACCGGGACAGGGGGTATGGGGGCTACACCTTC
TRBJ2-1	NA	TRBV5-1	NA	CASSSDINNEQFF	TGCGCCAGCAGCTCTGACATTAACAATGAGCAGTTCTTC
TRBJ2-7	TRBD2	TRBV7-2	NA	CASSLVSSGSYEQYF	TGTGCCAGCAGCTTAGTTAGTAGCGGGAGCTACGAGCAGTACTTC
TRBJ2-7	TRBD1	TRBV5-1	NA	CASSSDRGLAGQYF	TGCGCCAGCAGCTCGGACAGGGGGCTGGCTGGGCAGTACTTC
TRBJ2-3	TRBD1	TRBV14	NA	CASSPYGQGSTDTQYF	TGTGCCAGCAGCCCCTACGGACAGGGCAGCACAGATACGCAGTATTTT
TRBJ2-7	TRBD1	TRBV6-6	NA	CASSYASGTGAYEQYF	TGTGCCAGCAGTTACGCTTCCGGGACAGGGGCCTACGAGCAGTACTTC
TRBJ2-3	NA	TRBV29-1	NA	CSGTPGGTDTQYF	TGCAGCGGCACGCCCGGCGGGACAGATACGCAGTATTTT
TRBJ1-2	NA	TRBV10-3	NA	CAISESQLNGYTF	TGTGCCATCAGTGAGTCGCAACTTAATGGCTACACCTTC
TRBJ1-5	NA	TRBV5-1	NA	CASSPGQSRQPQHF	TGCGCCAGCAGCCCTGGACAGTCGCGGCAGCCCCAGCATTTT
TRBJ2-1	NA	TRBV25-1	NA	CASSDSGNTYNEQFF	TGTGCCAGCAGTGATAGCGGAAATACCTACAATGAGCAGTTCTTC
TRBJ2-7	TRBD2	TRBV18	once	CASSPVKRELYEQYF	TGTGCCAGCTCACCAGTGAAGCGGGAGCTATACGAGCAGTACTTC
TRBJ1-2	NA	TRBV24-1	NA	CATSDRANYGYTF	TGTGCCACCAGTGACAGGGCTAACTATGGCTACACCTTC
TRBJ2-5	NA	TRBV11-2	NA	CASSSAETQYF	TGTGCCAGCAGCTCCGCGGAGACCCAGTACTTC
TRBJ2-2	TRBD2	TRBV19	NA	CASSISGGRGTNTGELFF	TGTGCCAGTAGTATCTCGGGCGGGAGGGGGACGAACACCGGGGAGCTGTTTTTT
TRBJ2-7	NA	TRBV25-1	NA	CASRDWYEQYF	TGTGCCAGCAGGGACTGGTACGAGCAGTACTTC
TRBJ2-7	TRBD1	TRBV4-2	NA	CASSQGGTGSYEQYF	TGTGCCAGCAGCCAAGGAGGGACAGGGTCGTACGAGCAGTACTTC
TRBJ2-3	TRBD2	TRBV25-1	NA	CASSGYGGDTDTQYF	TGTGCCAGCAGTGGATACGGGGGGGATACAGATACGCAGTATTTT
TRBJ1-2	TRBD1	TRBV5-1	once	CASSSDRANGYTF	TGCGCCAGCAGCTCGGACAGGGCGAATGGCTACACCTTC
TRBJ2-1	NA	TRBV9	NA	CASSVGGKTYNEQFF	TGTGCCAGCAGCGTAGGCGGGAAGACCTACAATGAGCAGTTCTTC
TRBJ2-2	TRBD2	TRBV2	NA	CASSGGGGELFF	TGTGCCAGCAGCGGCGGGGGCGGGGAGCTGTTTTTT
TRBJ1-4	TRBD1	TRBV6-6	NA	CASSLDRVGEKLFF	TGTGCCAGCAGCCTTGACAGGGTCGGTGAAAAACTGTTTTTT
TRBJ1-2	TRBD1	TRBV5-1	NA	CASSLATGGDYGYTF	TGCGCCAGCAGCTTGGCCACAGGGGGTGACTATGGCTACACCTTC